This T cell receptor beta chain was profiled in a study of blood T cell repertoires in COVID-19. On the study more broadly: Sites across the United States, Italy and Spain contributed samples from acute and convalescent COVID-19. In each case, the material was cDNA or gDNA derived from T cells, B-cell-depleted T cells, or PBMCs.

Original methodology: Estimated nucleated cell counts came from reference gene primer amplification. Sequenced by immunoSEQ multiplex PCR; TCRdb stores in-frame clones only, minus some. D and trimming come from the DNA, and the V and J calls and clone size come from that table. This sample carries 130,000 to 150,000 clones, approximately 85% of them seen once, and the ten largest clones take roughly 8%. This receptor was identified in a woman aged 55-75 years with COVID-19, enrolled during active disease. Material: peripheral blood.

The CDR3 is CASSSPGQGSYNEQFF. The CDR3 coding sequence is TGTGCCAGCAGCTCACCGGGACAGGGAAGCTACAATGAGCAGTTCTTC. The rearrangement joins TRBV7-6 to TRBJ2-1; 9 positions match TRBD1. Germline values: CDR1 SGHVS, CDR2 FNYEAQ. The CDR3 runs 16 residues. V was pared by 4 bases and J by 3 bases, with 7 bases of the junction left unmatched.